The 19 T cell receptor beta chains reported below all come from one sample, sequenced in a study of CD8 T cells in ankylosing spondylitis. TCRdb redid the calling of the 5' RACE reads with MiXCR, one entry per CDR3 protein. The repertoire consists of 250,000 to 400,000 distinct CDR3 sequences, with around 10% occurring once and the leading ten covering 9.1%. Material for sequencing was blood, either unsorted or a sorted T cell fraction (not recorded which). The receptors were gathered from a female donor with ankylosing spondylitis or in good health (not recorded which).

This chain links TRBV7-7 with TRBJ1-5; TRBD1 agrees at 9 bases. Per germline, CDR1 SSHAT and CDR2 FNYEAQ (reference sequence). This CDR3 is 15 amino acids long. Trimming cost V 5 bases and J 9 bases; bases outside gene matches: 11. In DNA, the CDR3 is TGTGCCAGCAGCCTCCGGACAGGGGCCCTAGGGCCCCAGCATTTT. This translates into CASSLRTGALGPQHF. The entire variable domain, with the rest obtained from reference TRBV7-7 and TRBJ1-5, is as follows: GAGVSQSPRYKVTKRGQDVTLRCDPISSHATLYWYQQALGQGPEFLTYFNYEAQPDKSGLPSDRFSAERPEGSISTLTIQRTEQRDSAMYRCASSLRTGALGPQHFGDGTRLSIL.

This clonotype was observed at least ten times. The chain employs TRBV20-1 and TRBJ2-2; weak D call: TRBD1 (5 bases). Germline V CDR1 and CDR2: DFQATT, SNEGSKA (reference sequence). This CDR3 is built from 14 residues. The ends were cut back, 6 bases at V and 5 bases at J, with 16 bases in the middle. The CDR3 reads CSAKSGKGTGELFF. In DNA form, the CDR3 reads TGCAGTGCGAAATCAGGGAAAGGGACCGGGGAGCTGTTTTTT.

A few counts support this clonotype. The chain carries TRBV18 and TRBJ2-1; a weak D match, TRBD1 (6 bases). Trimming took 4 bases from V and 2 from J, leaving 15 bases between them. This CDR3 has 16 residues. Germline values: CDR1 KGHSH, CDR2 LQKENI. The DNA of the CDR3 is TGTGCCAGCTCACTAGGGGTGGGGGCAACCTACAATGAGCAGTTCTTC. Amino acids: CASSLGVGATYNEQFF.

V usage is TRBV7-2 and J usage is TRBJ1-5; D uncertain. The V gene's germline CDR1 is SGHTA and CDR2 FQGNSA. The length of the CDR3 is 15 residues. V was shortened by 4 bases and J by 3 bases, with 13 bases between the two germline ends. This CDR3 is CASSSGPGNNQPQHF. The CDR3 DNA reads TGTGCCAGCAGCTCCGGACCGGGGAACAATCAGCCCCAGCATTTT.

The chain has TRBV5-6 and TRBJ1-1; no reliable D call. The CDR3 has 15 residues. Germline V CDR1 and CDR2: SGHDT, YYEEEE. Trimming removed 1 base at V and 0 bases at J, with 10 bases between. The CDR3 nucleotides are TGTGCCAGCAGCTTGTTGACTCGAGTGAACACTGAAGCTTTCTTT. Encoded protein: CASSLLTRVNTEAFF.

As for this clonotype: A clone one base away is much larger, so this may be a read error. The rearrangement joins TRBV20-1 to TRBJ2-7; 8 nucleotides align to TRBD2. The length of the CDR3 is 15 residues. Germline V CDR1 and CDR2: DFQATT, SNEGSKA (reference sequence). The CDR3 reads CSARLAGAHSHEPYF. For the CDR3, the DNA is TGCAGTGCTCGTCTAGCGGGCGCTCATTCCCACGAGCCGTACTTC.

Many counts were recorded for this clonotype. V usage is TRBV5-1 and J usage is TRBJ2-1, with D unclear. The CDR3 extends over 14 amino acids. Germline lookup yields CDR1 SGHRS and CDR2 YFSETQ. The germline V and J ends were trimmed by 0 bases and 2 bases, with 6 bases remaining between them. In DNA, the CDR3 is TGCGCCAGCAGCTTGGTTGCGACCTACAATGAGCAGTTCTTC. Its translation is CASSLVATYNEQFF.

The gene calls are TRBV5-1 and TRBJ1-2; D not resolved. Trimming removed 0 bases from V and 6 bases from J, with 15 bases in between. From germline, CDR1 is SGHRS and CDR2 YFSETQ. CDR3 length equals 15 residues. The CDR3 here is CASSLGPGGRDGYTF. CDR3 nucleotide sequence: TGCGCCAGCAGCTTGGGTCCGGGTGGAAGGGATGGCTACACCTTC.

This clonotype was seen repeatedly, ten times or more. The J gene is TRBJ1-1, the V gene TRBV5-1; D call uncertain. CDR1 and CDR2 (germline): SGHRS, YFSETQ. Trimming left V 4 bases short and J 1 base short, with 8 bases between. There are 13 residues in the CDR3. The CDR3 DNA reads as TGCGCCAGCAGCCCGGACGAGAACACTGAAGCTTTCTTT. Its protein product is CASSPDENTEAFF.

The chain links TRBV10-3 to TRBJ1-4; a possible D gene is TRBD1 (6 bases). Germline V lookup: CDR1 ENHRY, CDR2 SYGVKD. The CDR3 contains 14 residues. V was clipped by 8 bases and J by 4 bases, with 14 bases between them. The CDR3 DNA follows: TGTGCCATCTGGGCCGGACAGATTAATGAAAAACTGTTTTTT. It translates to CAIWAGQINEKLFF.

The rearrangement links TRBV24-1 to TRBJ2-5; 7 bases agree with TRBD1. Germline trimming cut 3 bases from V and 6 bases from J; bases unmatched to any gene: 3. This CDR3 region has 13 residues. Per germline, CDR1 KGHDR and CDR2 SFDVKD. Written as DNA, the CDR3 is TGTGCCACCAGTGATCGACAGGGACAGACCCAGTACTTC. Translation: CATSDRQGQTQYF.

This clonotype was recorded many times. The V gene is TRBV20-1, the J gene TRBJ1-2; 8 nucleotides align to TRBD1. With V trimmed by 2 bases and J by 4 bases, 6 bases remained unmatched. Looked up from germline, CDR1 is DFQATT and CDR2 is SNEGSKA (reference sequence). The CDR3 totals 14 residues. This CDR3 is CSARSQGAAYGYTF. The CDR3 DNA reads TGCAGTGCTAGATCTCAGGGGGCGGCCTATGGCTACACCTTC.

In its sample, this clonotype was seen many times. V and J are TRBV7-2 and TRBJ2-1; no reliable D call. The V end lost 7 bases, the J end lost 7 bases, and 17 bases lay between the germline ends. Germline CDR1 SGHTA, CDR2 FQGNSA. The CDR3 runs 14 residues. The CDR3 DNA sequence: TGTGCCAGCACCTCCCGGGCAGGTCTAAATGAGCAGTTCTTC. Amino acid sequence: CASTSRAGLNEQFF.

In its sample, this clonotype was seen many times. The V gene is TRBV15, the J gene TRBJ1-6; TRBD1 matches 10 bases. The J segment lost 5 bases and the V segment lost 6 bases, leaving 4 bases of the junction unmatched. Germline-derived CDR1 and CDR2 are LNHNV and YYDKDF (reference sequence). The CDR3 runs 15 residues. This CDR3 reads CATSLGQGNNSPLHF. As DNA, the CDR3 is TGTGCCACCAGTTTGGGACAGGGGAATAATTCACCCCTCCACTTT.

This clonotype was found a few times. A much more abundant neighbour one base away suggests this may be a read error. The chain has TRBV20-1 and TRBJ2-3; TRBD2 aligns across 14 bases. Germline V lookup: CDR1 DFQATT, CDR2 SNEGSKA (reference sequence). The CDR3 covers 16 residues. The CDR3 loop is CCASGLAGGETDTQYF. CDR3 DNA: TGCTGTGCTTCCGGACTAGCGGGAGGTGAGACAGATACGCAGTATTTT.

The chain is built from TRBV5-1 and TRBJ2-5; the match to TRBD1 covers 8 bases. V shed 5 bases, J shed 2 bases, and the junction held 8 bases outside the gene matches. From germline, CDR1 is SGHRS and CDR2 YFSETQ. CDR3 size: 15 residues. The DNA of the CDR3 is TGCGCCAGCAGAGCTCTGGACAGGGCTCAAGAGACCCAGTACTTC. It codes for CASRALDRAQETQYF.

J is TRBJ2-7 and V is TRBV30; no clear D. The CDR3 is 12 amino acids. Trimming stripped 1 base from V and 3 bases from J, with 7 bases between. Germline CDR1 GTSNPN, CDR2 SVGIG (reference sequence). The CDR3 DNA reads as TGTGCCTGGAGTGGATGGAGCTACGAGCAGTACTTC. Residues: CAWSGWSYEQYF. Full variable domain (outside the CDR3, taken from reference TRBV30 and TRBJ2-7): SQTIHQWPATLVQPVGSPLSLECTVEGTSNPNLYWYRQAAGRGLQLLFYSVGIGQISSEVPQNLSASRPQDRQFILSSKKLLLSDSGFYLCAWSGWSYEQYFGPGTRLTVT.

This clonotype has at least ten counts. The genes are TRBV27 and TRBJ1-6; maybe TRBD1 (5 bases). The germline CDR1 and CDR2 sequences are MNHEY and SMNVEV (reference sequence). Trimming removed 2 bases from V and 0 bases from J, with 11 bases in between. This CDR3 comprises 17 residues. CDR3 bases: TGTGCCAGCAGTTTAGATGGGACTAGCTCCTATAATTCACCCCTCCACTTT. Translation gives CASSLDGTSSYNSPLHF.

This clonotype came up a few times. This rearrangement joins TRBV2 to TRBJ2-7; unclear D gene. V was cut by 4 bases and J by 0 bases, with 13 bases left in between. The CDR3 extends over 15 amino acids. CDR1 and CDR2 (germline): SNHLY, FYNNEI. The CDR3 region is CASSASSSISYEQYF. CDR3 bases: TGTGCCAGCAGTGCCTCCTCATCAATCTCCTACGAGCAGTACTTC.